This T cell receptor (beta chain) stems from a study of identical twins. Germline CDR1 and CDR2: GTSNPN and SVGIG (reference sequence). The CDR3 sequence is 14 residues long. J was trimmed by 4 bases and V by 0 bases; bases with no gene match: 0. Only a few counts were recorded for this clonotype. In TCRdb, the 5' RACE reads were re-called with MiXCR into one record per CDR3 protein. The sample carries about 190,000 distinct CDR3 sequences, 15% recorded once. These records were also assigned to another study, of T cells expressing NK-cell markers.

The sample consisted of CD8+ T cells sorted from blood. The chain is built from TRBV30 and TRBJ2-1, with 10 positions matching TRBD2. This TCR came from a young woman in good health. The CDR3 spells CAWSVLAGYNEQFF. In nucleotides, the CDR3 is TGTGCCTGGAGTGTACTAGCGGGATACAATGAGCAGTTCTTC.